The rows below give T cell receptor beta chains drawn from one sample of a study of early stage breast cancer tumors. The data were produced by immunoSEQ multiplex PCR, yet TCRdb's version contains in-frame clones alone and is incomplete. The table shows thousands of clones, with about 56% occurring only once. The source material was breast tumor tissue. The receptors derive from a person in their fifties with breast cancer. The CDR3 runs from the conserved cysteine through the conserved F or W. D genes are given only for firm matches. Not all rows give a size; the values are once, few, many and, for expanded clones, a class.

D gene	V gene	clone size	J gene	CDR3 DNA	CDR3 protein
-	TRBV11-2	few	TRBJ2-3	TGTGCCAGCAGCTTAATCGGGAGCACAGATACGCAGTATTTT	CASSLIGSTDTQYF
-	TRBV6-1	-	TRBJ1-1	TGTGCCAGCAGTAGCGGGGGGTCGAACACTGAAGCTTTCTTT	CASSSGGSNTEAFF
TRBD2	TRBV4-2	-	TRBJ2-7	TGTGCCAGCAGCCCTGAGCGGGAGAGTCGCGAGCAGTACTTC	CASSPERESREQYF
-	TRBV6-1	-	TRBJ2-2	TGTGCCAGCAGTTTGCAGGGGATAAACACCGGGGAGCTGTTTTTT	CASSLQGINTGELFF
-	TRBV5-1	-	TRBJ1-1	TGCGCCAGCAGCTCCCGCCAGAACATGAACACTGAAGCTTTCTTT	CASSSRQNMNTEAFF
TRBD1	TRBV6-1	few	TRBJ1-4	TGTGCCAGCAGTGAATTTGACAGGGGGGATGAAAAACTGTTTTTT	CASSEFDRGDEKLFF
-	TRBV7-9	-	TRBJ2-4	TGTGCCAGCAGCTCGGTAACAGGGCACGGAAACATTCAGTACTTC	CASSSVTGHGNIQYF
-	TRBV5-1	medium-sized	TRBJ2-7	TGCGCCAGCAGCCTCGTCAGCCCCTACGAGCAGTACTTC	CASSLVSPYEQYF
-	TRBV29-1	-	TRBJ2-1	TGCAGCGTTGGAGGTCTAGGGCTCTACAATGAGCAGTTCTTC	CSVGGLGLYNEQFF
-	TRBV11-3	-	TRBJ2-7	TGTGCCAGCAGCTTAGGTCCGGGGCTCAACGAGCAGTACTTC	CASSLGPGLNEQYF
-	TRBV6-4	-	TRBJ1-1	TGTGCCAGCAGGAGTACGGGGACGAACACTGAAGCTTTCTTT	CASRSTGTNTEAFF
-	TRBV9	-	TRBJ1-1	TGTGCCAGCAGCGTAGGGTACAACACTGAAGCTTTCTTT	CASSVGYNTEAFF
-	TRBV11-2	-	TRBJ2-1	TGTGCCAGCAGCTCCCAACACTTCGGCGATGAGCAGTTCTTC	CASSSQHFGDEQFF
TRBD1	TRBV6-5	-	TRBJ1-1	TGTGCCAGCGGGTTCACAGGGGTGAACACTGAAGCTTTCTTT	CASGFTGVNTEAFF
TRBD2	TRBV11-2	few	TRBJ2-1	TGTGCCAGTAGCGGGAGAATAGGCTCCTACAATGAGCAGTTCTTC	CASSGRIGSYNEQFF
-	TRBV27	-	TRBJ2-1	TGTGCCAGCAGTTTACTATACCATAAGGCTGGATACTACAATGAGCAGTTCTTC	CASSLLYHKAGYYNEQFF
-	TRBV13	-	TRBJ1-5	TGTGCCAGCAGCACTCGGACAGACCCCGCGGGGGCCCAGCATTTT	CASSTRTDPAGAQHF
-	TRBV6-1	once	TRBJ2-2	TGTGCCAGCAGTGTCAACCTTGGGTACACCGGGGAGCTGTTTTTT	CASSVNLGYTGELFF
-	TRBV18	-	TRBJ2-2	TGTGCCAGCTCACCACCAACCGGGGAGCTGTTTTTT	CASSPPTGELFF
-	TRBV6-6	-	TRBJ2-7	TGTGCCAGCAGTAAAAGCTCCTACGAGCAGTACTTC	CASSKSSYEQYF
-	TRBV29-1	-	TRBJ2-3	TGCAGCGTGGGGCGGGCGGCTAGCACAGATACGCAGTATTTT	CSVGRAASTDTQYF
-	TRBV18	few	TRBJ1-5	TGTGCCAGCTCACCAGGGGTTACGCAGCCCCAGCATTTT	CASSPGVTQPQHF
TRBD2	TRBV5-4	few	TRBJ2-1	TGTGCCAGCAGCTCTGGACTAGTAGCGGATGAGCAGTTCTTC	CASSSGLVADEQFF
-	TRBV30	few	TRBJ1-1	TGTGCCTTCATCGGGGAGGGAACTGAAGCTTTCTTT	CAFIGEGTEAFF
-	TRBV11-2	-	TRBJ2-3	TGTGCCAGCAGCTTAGATCAGGCAGATACGCAGTATTTT	CASSLDQADTQYF
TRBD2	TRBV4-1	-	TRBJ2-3	TGCGCCAGCAGCCAAAGCGAGGCGGGAGTGGGAGATACGCAGTATTTT	CASSQSEAGVGDTQYF
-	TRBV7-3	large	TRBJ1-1	TGTGCCAGCAGCTTAACGGACGGCACTGAAGCTTTCTTT	CASSLTDGTEAFF
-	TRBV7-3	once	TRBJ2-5	TGTGCCAGCAGCTTAAGGGGAACTCAAGAGACCCAGTACTTC	CASSLRGTQETQYF
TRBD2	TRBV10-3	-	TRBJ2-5	TGTGCCATCAGTGAGACTAGCGGGGGGGCAGAGACCCAGTACTTC	CAISETSGGAETQYF
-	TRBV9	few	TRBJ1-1	TGTGCCAGCAGCGTATACGGGGGTACTGAAGCTTTCTTT	CASSVYGGTEAFF
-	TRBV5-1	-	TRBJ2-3	TGCGCCAGCAGCTTGGAGGGTAGCGGCCACACAGATACGCAGTATTTT	CASSLEGSGHTDTQYF
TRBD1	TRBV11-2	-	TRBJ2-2	TGTGCCAGCAGCCTCCGGACAGGGGGGACCGGGGAGCTGTTTTTT	CASSLRTGGTGELFF
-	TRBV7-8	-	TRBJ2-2	TGTGCCAGCAGCAACCGGGCCGACACCGGGGAGCTGTTTTTT	CASSNRADTGELFF
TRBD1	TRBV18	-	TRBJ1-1	TGTGCCAGCTCACCCGACAGGGGATTTCCGAACACTGAAGCTTTCTTT	CASSPDRGFPNTEAFF
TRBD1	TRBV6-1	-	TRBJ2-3	TGTGCCAGCGCGGACAGGGGGAACACAGATACGCAGTATTTT	CASADRGNTDTQYF
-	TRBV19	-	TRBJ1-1	TGTGCCAGCAAGACGAACACTGAAGCTTTCTTT	CASKTNTEAFF
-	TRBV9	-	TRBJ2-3	TGTGCCAGCAGCCCCCCCGGGATTGTCACAGATACGCAGTATTTT	CASSPPGIVTDTQYF
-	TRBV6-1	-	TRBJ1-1	TGTGCCACCTCAGCAGGGCACACTGAAGCTTTCTTT	CATSAGHTEAFF
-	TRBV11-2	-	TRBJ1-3	TGTGCCAGCAGCTTAGACGGGGGGAGAAACACCATATATTTT	CASSLDGGRNTIYF
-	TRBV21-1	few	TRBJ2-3	TGTGCCAGCAGCAAAGGCCGGCGCCTCACAGATACGCAGTATTTT	CASSKGRRLTDTQYF
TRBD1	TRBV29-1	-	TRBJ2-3	TGCAGCGCCCGACCGGGACAGGGCTTTACAGATACGCAGTATTTT	CSARPGQGFTDTQYF
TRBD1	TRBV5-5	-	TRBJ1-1	TGTGCCAGCAGCTCTGACAGGGCGAACACTGAAGCTTTCTTT	CASSSDRANTEAFF
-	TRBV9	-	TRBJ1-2	TGTGCCAGCAGCTCAAACAGCTACTATGGCTACACCTTC	CASSSNSYYGYTF
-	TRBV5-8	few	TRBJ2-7	TGTGCCAGCAGCCTGATGACCGAGCAGTACTTC	CASSLMTEQYF
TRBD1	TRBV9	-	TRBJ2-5	TGTGCCAGCAGCTTGGGGACAGCAGGCGAGACCCAGTACTTC	CASSLGTAGETQYF
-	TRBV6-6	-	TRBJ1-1	TGTGCCAGCATCCCTCCGGACGCCGCGGACACTGAAGCTTTCTTT	CASIPPDAADTEAFF
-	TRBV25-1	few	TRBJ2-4	TGTGCCAGGATCTCTAGCCAGTACTTC	CARISSQYF
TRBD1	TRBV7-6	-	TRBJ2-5	TGTGCCAGCAGCTCTACAACAGGGGGTCAAGAGACCCAGTACTTC	CASSSTTGGQETQYF
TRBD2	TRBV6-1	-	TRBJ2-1	TGTGCCAGCAGTGAATTTGGGGGGGCCTACAATGAGCAGTTCTTC	CASSEFGGAYNEQFF
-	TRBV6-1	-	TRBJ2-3	TGTGCCAGCAGTGTGGGGGCGCGGGGGCCCACAGATACGCAGTATTTT	CASSVGARGPTDTQYF
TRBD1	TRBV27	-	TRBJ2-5	TGTGCCAGCAGTTTCGCAGGGGGCGGAGAGACCCAGTACTTC	CASSFAGGGETQYF
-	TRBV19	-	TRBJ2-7	TGTGCCAGTAGTAGGGCCTTATACGAGCAGTACTTC	CASSRALYEQYF
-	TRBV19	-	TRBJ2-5	TGTGCCAGTGGGGGTTTTCGGACCCAGTACTTC	CASGGFRTQYF